These 25 T cell receptor beta chains share one sample of origin, sequenced in a study of cytotoxic CD8 clonotypes in ibrutinib-treated CLL. Sequencing used immunoSEQ multiplex PCR; TCRdb keeps in-frame clones, though not all of them. The sample has about 270,000 clones, around 76% seen once. Specimen: PBMCs, collected at disease progression, from a patient treated with ibrutinib. Receptors were obtained from a human donor with chronic lymphocytic leukemia.

This chain joins TRBV19 and TRBJ1-1; possible D gene TRBD1, 5 bases. V dropped 5 bases and J dropped 1 base, with 17 bases sitting between them. Germline V gene lookup returns CDR1 LNHDA and CDR2 SQIVND (reference sequence). This CDR3 has 16 amino acids. The CDR3 coding sequence is TGTGCCAGTAGTGTGGTCGGGGCACATGGGAACACTGAAGCTTTCTTT. Its protein is CASSVVGAHGNTEAFF. The full variable domain, with the rest looked up from reference TRBV19 and TRBJ1-1, is DGGITQSPKYLFRKEGQNVTLSCEQNLNHDAMYWYRQDPGQGLRLIYYSQIVNDFQKGDIAEGYSVSREKKESFPLTVTSAQKNPTAFYLCASSVVGAHGNTEAFFGQGTRLTVV.

The rearrangement joins TRBV29-1 to TRBJ2-3; 9 nucleotides align to TRBD1. The ends lost 8 bases at V and 6 bases at J; junction bases unmatched: 9. Germline CDR1 and CDR2: SQVTM and ANQGSEA. The CDR3 runs 13 residues. The CDR3 DNA reads as TGCAGCTTCCAGGACAGGGGCGGCGATACGCAGTATTTT. Its translation: CSFQDRGGDTQYF.

The J gene is TRBJ2-7, the V gene TRBV4-1; 8 bases fit TRBD1. Germline V gene data show CDR1 as MGHRA and CDR2 as YSYEKL. V was pared by 0 bases and J by 5 bases, with 15 bases of the junction left unmatched. The CDR3 is 18 residues long. DNA for the CDR3: TGCGCCAGCAGCCAAGAGCGCCTAGGGGACAGGTTGACAAACGAGCAGTACTTC. The encoded protein is CASSQERLGDRLTNEQYF.

The V and J genes are TRBV6-6 and TRBJ2-7; 8 bases are a match to TRBD1. V lost 4 bases to trimming and J lost 5 bases; unmatched junction nucleotides: 4. CDR3 length equals 13 residues. Germline CDR1 is MNHNY and CDR2 is SVGAGI (reference sequence). CDR3 loop: CASSSRQGNEQYF. Here the CDR3 DNA reads TGTGCCAGCAGTTCGCGACAGGGGAACGAGCAGTACTTC.

This sequence joins TRBV2 and TRBJ1-4; D gene unclear. CDR1 is SNHLY and CDR2 is FYNNEI in the germline V gene. This CDR3 region has 11 residues. V shed 7 bases and J shed 5 bases, with 5 bases lying between them. CDR3 nucleotide sequence: TGTGCCAGCACCGGAAATGAAAAACTGTTTTTT. Translated, it gives CASTGNEKLFF.

The chain carries TRBV6-5 and TRBJ1-1; no clear D gene. CDR1 and CDR2 from the germline V gene are MNHEY and SVGAGI. Between the trimmed V and J ends, which lost 0 bases and 0 bases, there was a span of 11 bases. The CDR3 is 16 residues long. The CDR3 nucleotides are TGTGCCAGCAGTTACTCGATCTTCGCAGTGAACACTGAAGCTTTCTTT. Its protein is CASSYSIFAVNTEAFF.

V and J are TRBV5-1 and TRBJ2-5, with 11 bases aligning to TRBD2. The CDR3 sequence is 16 residues long. Germline-derived CDR1 and CDR2 are SGHRS and YFSETQ. V was clipped by 0 bases and J by 5 bases; unmatched bases: 6. The CDR3 DNA reads TGCGCCAGCAGCTTGGCCGGGACTAGCGGACGGGAGACCCAGTACTTC. This sequence encodes CASSLAGTSGRETQYF.

A few counts support this clone. This chain uses TRBV5-1 with TRBJ2-1; D remains ambiguous. The CDR3 contains 15 residues. V lost 2 bases and J 3 bases, leaving 12 bases between the germline ends. Germline V gene data show CDR1 as SGHRS and CDR2 as YFSETQ. This CDR3 reads CASSFFGSDYNEQFF. CDR3 DNA sequence: TGCGCCAGCAGCTTCTTCGGTTCTGACTACAATGAGCAGTTCTTC.

This clone was seen more than once but under ten times. The chain employs TRBV7-2 and TRBJ2-5, with 11 bases that match TRBD2. The CDR3 runs to 16 residues. V shed 1 base and J 2 bases; nucleotides not matched to a gene: 3. The germline CDR1 and CDR2 sequences are SGHTA and FQGNSA. The CDR3 loop is CASSLVIAGGQETQYF. The CDR3 bases are TGTGCCAGCAGCTTAGTGATAGCGGGGGGGCAAGAGACCCAGTACTTC.

In nucleotides, the CDR3 is TGTGCCAGCAGCTCCCGATTCCATTCCAATCAGCCCCAGCATTTT. Residues: CASSSRFHSNQPQHF. The chain has TRBV11-3 and TRBJ1-5; no clear D gene. This CDR3 spans 15 amino acids. Germline CDR1 reads SGHNT; CDR2 reads YENEEA. Trimming left V 4 bases short and J 3 bases short, with 13 bases between.

This chain links TRBV5-1 with TRBJ2-7, with D uncertain. Germline CDR1 is SGHRS and CDR2 is YFSETQ. V was clipped by 5 bases and J by 1 base, with 10 bases between them. The CDR3 covers 13 residues. DNA of the CDR3: TGCGCCAGCAGGGTCGCACTTTCCTACGAGCAGTACTTC. Its protein is CASRVALSYEQYF.

The rearrangement links TRBV7-8 to TRBJ2-2; a possible D gene is TRBD2 (5 bases). CDR1 SGHVS and CDR2 FQNEAQ come from the germline V gene. V lost 9 bases and J 4 bases, leaving 9 bases between the germline ends. This CDR3 region has 12 residues. CDR3: CARLRATGELFF. In DNA, the CDR3 is TGTGCCAGATTGAGGGCCACCGGGGAGCTGTTTTTT.

This clone has just one count. This same CDR3 is encoded by further DNA sequences in the sample. The rearrangement links TRBV7-8 to TRBJ2-5; 8 bases agree with TRBD1. Per the germline V gene, CDR1 is SGHVS and CDR2 is FQNEAQ. There are 14 residues in the CDR3. J gave up 5 bases and V 2 bases, and 4 bases lay outside the gene matches. CDR3 nucleotide sequence: TGTGCCAGCAGCTTACCAGGGGGCTTGGAGACCCAGTACTTC. It yields the protein CASSLPGGLETQYF. Together with reference TRBV7-8 and TRBJ2-5, the CDR3 gives the full variable domain: GAGVSQSPRYKVAKRGQDVALRCDPISGHVSLFWYQQALGQGPEFLTYFQNEAQLDKSGLPSDRFFAERPEGSVSTLKIQRTQQEDSAVYLCASSLPGGLETQYFGPGTRLLVL.

The chain uses TRBV10-3 and TRBJ2-5; TRBD1 is a possible D gene (5 bases). The germline V gene encodes CDR1 ENHRY and CDR2 SYGVKD. The CDR3 length is 15 residues. V dropped 2 bases and J dropped 4 bases, with 14 bases sitting between them. In DNA form, the CDR3 reads TGTGCCATCAGTGAGGGGGTGCAGGGCCCAGAGACCCAGTACTTC. Amino acids: CAISEGVQGPETQYF.

This clone was seen once. At the DNA level, this CDR3 is encoded by other sequences in the same sample as well. The chain couples TRBV20-1 to TRBJ2-5, with a weak D call TRBD2 (5 bases). The CDR3 loop spans 11 amino acids. Germline V gene lookup returns CDR1 DFQATT and CDR2 SNEGSKA (reference sequence). V was clipped by 1 base and J by 5 bases, with 5 bases between them. CDR3 region: CSARGGETQYF. As DNA, the CDR3 is TGCAGTGCTAGAGGCGGGGAGACCCAGTACTTC.

The genes are TRBV11-2 and TRBJ2-7; 8 nucleotides line up with TRBD2. CDR1 SGHAT and CDR2 FQNNGV come from the germline V gene. This CDR3 contains 18 residues. The V segment lost 5 bases and the J segment 0 bases; nucleotides outside the gene matches: 15. CDR3 protein: CASSQPLGGSGASYEQYF. The CDR3 nucleotides are TGTGCCAGCAGCCAACCCCTGGGGGGTAGCGGGGCCTCCTACGAGCAGTACTTC. The full variable domain, rest sourced from reference TRBV11-2 and TRBJ2-7, is EAGVAQSPRYKIIEKRQSVAFWCNPISGHATLYWYQQILGQGPKLLIQFQNNGVVDDSQLPKDRFSAERLKGVDSTLKIQPAKLEDSAVYLCASSQPLGGSGASYEQYFGPGTRLTVT.

This clone is a singleton in its sample. The CDR3 loop reads CASFRRDTFTDTQYF. DNA of the CDR3: TGTGCCAGCTTTCGGCGGGACACCTTCACAGATACGCAGTATTTT. The chain joins TRBV6-1 to TRBJ2-3, with D perhaps TRBD1 or TRBD2 (6 bases each). The germline V and J ends were trimmed by 8 bases and 2 bases, with 17 bases remaining between them. Germline lookup yields CDR1 MNHNS and CDR2 SASEGT. The CDR3 spans 15 residues.

The rearrangement links TRBV5-1 to TRBJ2-5, with a weak D call TRBD2 (5 bases). Germline V gene data show CDR1 as SGHRS and CDR2 as YFSETQ. The CDR3 spans 14 residues. V was pared by 7 bases and J by 3 bases, with 16 bases between. The CDR3 sequence is CASVKAALEETQYF. Written as DNA, the CDR3 is TGCGCCAGCGTCAAAGCGGCCCTCGAAGAGACCCAGTACTTC.

This clone appeared a few times. The chain is built from TRBV25-1 and TRBJ1-1, with D possibly matching TRBD1 (6 bases). The germline gives CDR1 MGHDK, CDR2 SYGVNS. Trimming left V 4 bases short and J 1 base short, with 13 bases between. The CDR3 totals 15 residues. The CDR3 here is CASSAVGQPNTEAFF. The CDR3 nucleotides read TGTGCCAGCAGTGCCGTCGGACAGCCGAACACTGAAGCTTTCTTT. The whole variable domain, remainder taken from reference TRBV25-1 and TRBJ1-1, is EADIYQTPRYLVIGTGKKITLECSQTMGHDKMYWYQQDPGMELHLIHYSYGVNSTEKGDLSSESTVSRIRTEHFPLTLESARPSHTSQYLCASSAVGQPNTEAFFGQGTRLTVV.

V gene TRBV5-8 combines with J gene TRBJ2-5, with 10 bases that match TRBD2. The V gene end was trimmed by 4 bases and the J gene end by 2 bases; junction bases not matched to a gene: 2. The germline CDR1 and CDR2 sequences are SGHTS and YDEGEE. The CDR3 totals 14 residues. The CDR3 sequence: CASSLGLAQETQYF. CDR3 nucleotide sequence: TGTGCCAGCAGCCTGGGACTAGCGCAAGAGACCCAGTACTTC.

J is TRBJ2-5 and V is TRBV9, with 7 nucleotides matching TRBD2. CDR3 length: 14 amino acids. Germline CDR1 and CDR2: SGDLS and YYNGEE. V was clipped by 4 bases and J by 8 bases; unmatched bases: 11. The CDR3 sequence: CASSPGGGLETQYF. Here the CDR3 DNA reads TGTGCCAGCAGCCCGGGCGGGGGACTGGAAACCCAGTACTTC. The full variable domain, completed using reference TRBV9 and TRBJ2-5, is DSGVTQTPKHLITATGQRVTLRCSPRSGDLSVYWYQQSLDQGLQFLIQYYNGEERAKGNILERFSAQQFPDLHSELNLSSLELGDSALYFCASSPGGGLETQYFGPGTRLLVL.

The chain uses TRBV28 and TRBJ2-7, with 9 positions matching TRBD1. This CDR3 contains 15 residues. Looked up from germline, CDR1 is MDHEN and CDR2 is SYDVKM. V gave up 6 bases and J gave up 4 bases; unmatched junction bases: 10. CDR3 region: CASRETGTGKYEQYF. The CDR3 DNA reads as TGTGCCAGCAGGGAGACCGGGACAGGGAAGTACGAGCAGTACTTC. The whole variable domain, filled in from reference TRBV28 and TRBJ2-7, reads DVKVTQSSRYLVKRTGEKVFLECVQDMDHENMFWYRQDPGLGLRLIYFSYDVKMKEKGDIPEGYSVSREKKERFSLILESASTNQTSMYLCASRETGTGKYEQYFGPGTRLTVT.

The chain links TRBV18 to TRBJ2-3; D might be TRBD2 (6 bases). CDR1 and CDR2 from the germline V gene are KGHSH and LQKENI. The CDR3 is 14 amino acids. The ends were cut back, 6 bases at V and 0 bases at J, with 10 bases in the middle. The CDR3 loop reads CASSGTVSTDTQYF. CDR3 bases: TGTGCCAGCTCCGGGACTGTAAGCACAGATACGCAGTATTTT.

CDR3 DNA sequence: TGTGCCAGCAGTTGGACTAGCGGGAGGGGGCAAGAGACCCAGTACTTC. Translation gives CASSWTSGRGQETQYF. The rearrangement links TRBV2 to TRBJ2-5, with 15 bases that match TRBD2. V shed 5 bases and J 2 bases; nucleotides not matched to a gene: 3. This CDR3 has 16 amino acids. Germline V gene sequence: CDR1 SNHLY, CDR2 FYNNEI.

This clone was picked up one time. The chain uses TRBV6-6 and TRBJ1-5; maybe TRBD1 (5 bases). The CDR3 has 15 amino acids. V dropped 2 bases and J dropped 0 bases, with 8 bases sitting between them. Germline V CDR1 and CDR2: MNHNY, SVGAGI (reference sequence). The CDR3 coding sequence is TGTGCCAGCAGTTACCAGGGCATTAGCAATCAGCCCCAGCATTTT. Its translation: CASSYQGISNQPQHF.